Listed below are T cell receptor beta chains from one sample, sequenced in a study of tumor T cells in aggressive B-cell lymphoma. Assay used: immunoSEQ multiplex PCR; TCRdb lists only in-frame clones, some missing. Among several thousand clones listed, about 85% were seen once. Sequences were obtained from tumor tissue. These TCRs come from an adult with diffuse large B cell lymphoma. Both conserved end residues are part of each CDR3. The order of the fields is clone size, V gene, D gene, J gene, CDR3 DNA, CDR3 protein. D genes are given only for firm matches. Where a row states a size, it is once, few, many or the class of an expanded clone; other rows omit it.

abundance: -; v_gene: TRBV27; d_gene: -; j_gene: TRBJ2-6; CDR3nt: TGTGCCAGCAGTTTATCGGGTCCAGGGGGGTCTGGGGCCAACGTCCTGACTTTC; CDR3aa: CASSLSGPGGSGANVLTF
abundance: -; v_gene: TRBV11-2; d_gene: -; j_gene: TRBJ1-4; CDR3nt: TGTGCCAGCAGCTCCCTCGAACGCGCTAATGAAAAACTGTTTTTT; CDR3aa: CASSSLERANEKLFF
abundance: -; v_gene: TRBV6-1; d_gene: -; j_gene: TRBJ1-2; CDR3nt: TGTGCCAGCAGTGGAGCCACATCAACCTATGGCTACACCTTC; CDR3aa: CASSGATSTYGYTF
abundance: -; v_gene: TRBV28; d_gene: -; j_gene: TRBJ2-3; CDR3nt: TGTGCCAGCAGTTCAGCCACTAATACGCAGTATTTT; CDR3aa: CASSSATNTQYF
abundance: -; v_gene: TRBV4-2; d_gene: TRBD2; j_gene: TRBJ2-3; CDR3nt: TGTGCCAGCAGCCAAGCACTAGCGGGGGGCCTCACAGATACGCAGTATTTT; CDR3aa: CASSQALAGGLTDTQYF
abundance: once; v_gene: TRBV9; d_gene: -; j_gene: TRBJ2-2; CDR3nt: TGTGCCAGCAGCGTAGGTCTGGGGGCCGGGGCCGGGGAGCTGTTTTTT; CDR3aa: CASSVGLGAGAGELFF
abundance: -; v_gene: TRBV18; d_gene: TRBD1; j_gene: TRBJ1-6; CDR3nt: TGTGCCAGCTCACCACTTCCTGGACAGGGACGCTCACCCCTCCATTTT; CDR3aa: CASSPLPGQGRSPLHF
abundance: -; v_gene: TRBV9; d_gene: -; j_gene: TRBJ1-5; CDR3nt: TGTGCCAGCAGCGTAGCGTCAGGGTATCAGCCCCAGCATTTT; CDR3aa: CASSVASGYQPQHF
abundance: few; v_gene: TRBV4-3; d_gene: -; j_gene: TRBJ1-4; CDR3nt: TGCGCCAGCAGCCAAGGAATGAGAGGGCCGAATGAAAAACTGTTTTTT; CDR3aa: CASSQGMRGPNEKLFF
abundance: -; v_gene: TRBV28; d_gene: -; j_gene: TRBJ1-2; CDR3nt: TGTGCCAGCAGTTTATTAGCAGGGAGGGGATATGGCTACACCTTC; CDR3aa: CASSLLAGRGYGYTF
abundance: -; v_gene: TRBV29-1; d_gene: -; j_gene: TRBJ1-2; CDR3nt: TGCAGCGTTGATCGCCCAGGCTCTAACTATGGCTACACCTTC; CDR3aa: CSVDRPGSNYGYTF
abundance: -; v_gene: TRBV28; d_gene: -; j_gene: TRBJ1-5; CDR3nt: TGTGCCAGCAGCAAGACAGTAAGGCCCCAGCATTTT; CDR3aa: CASSKTVRPQHF
abundance: once; v_gene: TRBV28; d_gene: -; j_gene: TRBJ1-1; CDR3nt: TGTGCCAGCAGTTTATGGGAGGACGCTTTCTTT; CDR3aa: CASSLWEDAFF
abundance: few; v_gene: TRBV2; d_gene: -; j_gene: TRBJ2-2; CDR3nt: TGTGCCAGCAGTTTCCGGGTTACGAACACCGGGGAGCTGTTTTTT; CDR3aa: CASSFRVTNTGELFF
abundance: -; v_gene: TRBV28; d_gene: -; j_gene: TRBJ1-5; CDR3nt: TGTGCCAGCAGTTTATGGGCGGGACAGCCCCAGCATTTT; CDR3aa: CASSLWAGQPQHF
abundance: -; v_gene: TRBV9; d_gene: -; j_gene: TRBJ2-7; CDR3nt: TGTGCCAGCAGCGTAGGGGACACTCTGGCGGATGAGCAGTACTTC; CDR3aa: CASSVGDTLADEQYF
abundance: few; v_gene: TRBV5-4; d_gene: -; j_gene: TRBJ2-5; CDR3nt: TGTGCCAGCAGCTTGTCTAGCGTTAGCCAAGAGACCCAGTACTTC; CDR3aa: CASSLSSVSQETQYF
abundance: -; v_gene: TRBV30; d_gene: -; j_gene: TRBJ1-2; CDR3nt: TGTGCCTGGAGTGTTGACGGCGGCTATGGCTACACCTTC; CDR3aa: CAWSVDGGYGYTF
abundance: -; v_gene: TRBV12-5; d_gene: -; j_gene: TRBJ1-2; CDR3nt: TGTGCTAGTGGTTTAAACTTCCTTTCGAGTGGCTACACCTTC; CDR3aa: CASGLNFLSSGYTF
abundance: -; v_gene: TRBV7-9; d_gene: -; j_gene: TRBJ1-2; CDR3nt: TGTGCCAGCAGCTTGGGACACCCTTTTGCTGGCTACACCTTC; CDR3aa: CASSLGHPFAGYTF
abundance: -; v_gene: TRBV9; d_gene: TRBD2; j_gene: TRBJ2-2; CDR3nt: TGTGCCAGCAGCGCTAGCGGGGGAGGTGCCGGGGAGCTGTTTTTT; CDR3aa: CASSASGGGAGELFF
abundance: -; v_gene: TRBV7-9; d_gene: -; j_gene: TRBJ1-1; CDR3nt: TGTGCCAGCAGCTTACACGACTGGGGCGGCACTGAAGCTTTCTTT; CDR3aa: CASSLHDWGGTEAFF
abundance: -; v_gene: TRBV7-9; d_gene: TRBD1; j_gene: TRBJ2-5; CDR3nt: TGTGCCAGCAGCCACCCCCCGTCCGGACAGGGCGAAGGGGCCCAGTACTTC; CDR3aa: CASSHPPSGQGEGAQYF
abundance: -; v_gene: TRBV19; d_gene: -; j_gene: TRBJ2-2; CDR3nt: TGTGCCAGTAGTAAGACAGCTTACACCGGGGAGCTGTTTTTT; CDR3aa: CASSKTAYTGELFF
abundance: -; v_gene: TRBV5-1; d_gene: -; j_gene: TRBJ1-2; CDR3nt: TGCGCCAGCAGCCGCCCGGGAGACCTCTATGGCTACACCTTC; CDR3aa: CASSRPGDLYGYTF
abundance: once; v_gene: TRBV11-2; d_gene: TRBD1; j_gene: TRBJ1-6; CDR3nt: TGTGCCAGCAGCATCGGGACAGGGGATTCACCCCTCCACTTT; CDR3aa: CASSIGTGDSPLHF
abundance: -; v_gene: TRBV9; d_gene: TRBD2; j_gene: TRBJ2-1; CDR3nt: TGTGCCAGCAGCGGGCCGATGGCGGGGGGGCCCGGGGTGAATGAGCAGTTCTTC; CDR3aa: CASSGPMAGGPGVNEQFF
abundance: -; v_gene: TRBV27; d_gene: -; j_gene: TRBJ2-7; CDR3nt: TGTGCCAGCAGTCTGGGGGGAGGCGAGCAGTACTTC; CDR3aa: CASSLGGGEQYF
abundance: -; v_gene: TRBV5-8; d_gene: -; j_gene: TRBJ2-7; CDR3nt: TGTGCCAGCAGCTTGGTGCAGGGATCCTACGAGCAGTACTTC; CDR3aa: CASSLVQGSYEQYF
abundance: few; v_gene: TRBV5-1; d_gene: -; j_gene: TRBJ2-3; CDR3nt: TGCGCCAGCAGCTTAGGACTCCCCACAGATACGCAGTATTTT; CDR3aa: CASSLGLPTDTQYF
abundance: -; v_gene: TRBV5-6; d_gene: -; j_gene: TRBJ2-7; CDR3nt: TGTGCCAGCAGCTTGGAAGGCAGGGCGGGGGAGCAGTACTTC; CDR3aa: CASSLEGRAGEQYF
abundance: -; v_gene: TRBV19; d_gene: -; j_gene: TRBJ2-7; CDR3nt: TGTGCCAGTAGTAGGGGACTCTCTACCTACGAGCAGTACTTC; CDR3aa: CASSRGLSTYEQYF
abundance: -; v_gene: TRBV11-2; d_gene: TRBD1; j_gene: TRBJ1-4; CDR3nt: TGTGCCAGCACCGAAAGACAGGGACGGATAGAAAAACTGTTTTTT; CDR3aa: CASTERQGRIEKLFF
abundance: -; v_gene: TRBV2; d_gene: TRBD1; j_gene: TRBJ2-3; CDR3nt: TGTGCCAGTTTGGACAGGGGGCCGAATACGCAGTATTTT; CDR3aa: CASLDRGPNTQYF
abundance: -; v_gene: TRBV7-9; d_gene: -; j_gene: TRBJ2-7; CDR3nt: TGTGCCAGCCAATCCGGGGTCAGCTTCTACGAGCAGTACTTC; CDR3aa: CASQSGVSFYEQYF
abundance: -; v_gene: TRBV27; d_gene: -; j_gene: TRBJ2-1; CDR3nt: TGTGCCAGCAGTTTAGGGGGCGCGTACAATGAGCAGTTCTTC; CDR3aa: CASSLGGAYNEQFF
abundance: -; v_gene: TRBV30; d_gene: -; j_gene: TRBJ1-6; CDR3nt: TGTGCCTGGAGCTCTAACGGGGGGCCAATTTTTAATTCACCCCTCCACTTT; CDR3aa: CAWSSNGGPIFNSPLHF